Here is one TCR beta chain with its context. What it recognizes is unknown. This entry is derived from a study of T cell repertoires in cytomegalovirus infection. The CDR3 length is 13 residues. Germline V gene lookup returns CDR1 MNHEY and CDR2 SVGEGT. Trimming took 7 bases from V and 4 from J; bases not matched to a gene: 6. MiXCR, run by TCRdb on the reads, gives a single entry per CDR3 protein. Here the sample spans around 900,000 distinct CDR3 sequences, around 30% being singletons. Source: cultured CD8+ T cells from PBMCs, taken from culture after CMV antigen stimulation. The clonotype was recovered from a human donor in good health (CMV status not recorded). Some clones in this sample may be carry-over from other donors' samples. V and J are TRBV6-2 or TRBV6-3 and TRBJ2-5, with TRBD2 identical over 7 bases. CDR3: CASMYPSGETQYF. The CDR3 DNA reads as TGTGCCAGCATGTATCCTAGCGGAGAGACCCAGTACTTC.